A selection of T cell receptor beta chains follows, all from one sample in a study of response to subunit inactivated influenza vaccine. TCRdb processed the RT-PCR reads anew with MiXCR; each CDR3 protein has one entry. The sample holds 450,000 to 500,000 distinct CDR3 sequences, over 9.5% seen once. The specimen comprised PBMCs from blood, sampled about 6 weeks after vaccination. These receptors originate from a man aged 50 to 60 who received an inactivated influenza vaccine. Each CDR3 is given with its conserved first and last residue. Only some rows state a clone size, as once, few, many or a class for expanded clones.

j_call clone_size v_call cdr3_aa
TRBJ2-3 few TRBV10-3 CAIIPDGHTDTQYF
TRBJ2-7 many TRBV7-2 CASSTGTSYEQYF
TRBJ2-1 few TRBV9 CASSVDGSNSYNEQFF
TRBJ2-3 NA TRBV30 CAWSRPGGLRTDTQYF
TRBJ1-1 NA TRBV20-1 CSVRPGRNTEAFF
TRBJ2-4 NA TRBV20-1 CSARGWTSGRLIQYF
TRBJ1-2 few TRBV10-3 CATMGWGRSEGYTF
TRBJ1-6 NA TRBV5-1 CASRSPGQGNSPLHF
TRBJ2-1 NA TRBV10-3 CAINGGHEQFF
TRBJ2-2 NA TRBV7-6 CASSVVSGFTGELFF
TRBJ1-2 NA TRBV14 CASSQGAGTNYGYTF
TRBJ2-1 NA TRBV27 CASSRIGGISYNEQFF
TRBJ2-3 many TRBV7-9 CASSFFSGGAGDTQYF
TRBJ2-6 few TRBV5-6 CASSFTSGGAIGANVLTF
TRBJ2-7 few TRBV18 CASSPPPWDKSSYEQYF
TRBJ2-1 few TRBV4-1 CASSQDPGTSWYEQFF
TRBJ2-3 NA TRBV5-4 CASSFREAQDTQYF
TRBJ2-1 few TRBV12-3/TRBV12-4 CASTYLTDNEQFF
TRBJ2-1 NA TRBV7-9 CASSLWTSGGPHEQFF
TRBJ1-2 NA TRBV5-1 CASSSSGSGAYGYTF
TRBJ2-3 many TRBV6-5 CASSYGGRGTDTQYF